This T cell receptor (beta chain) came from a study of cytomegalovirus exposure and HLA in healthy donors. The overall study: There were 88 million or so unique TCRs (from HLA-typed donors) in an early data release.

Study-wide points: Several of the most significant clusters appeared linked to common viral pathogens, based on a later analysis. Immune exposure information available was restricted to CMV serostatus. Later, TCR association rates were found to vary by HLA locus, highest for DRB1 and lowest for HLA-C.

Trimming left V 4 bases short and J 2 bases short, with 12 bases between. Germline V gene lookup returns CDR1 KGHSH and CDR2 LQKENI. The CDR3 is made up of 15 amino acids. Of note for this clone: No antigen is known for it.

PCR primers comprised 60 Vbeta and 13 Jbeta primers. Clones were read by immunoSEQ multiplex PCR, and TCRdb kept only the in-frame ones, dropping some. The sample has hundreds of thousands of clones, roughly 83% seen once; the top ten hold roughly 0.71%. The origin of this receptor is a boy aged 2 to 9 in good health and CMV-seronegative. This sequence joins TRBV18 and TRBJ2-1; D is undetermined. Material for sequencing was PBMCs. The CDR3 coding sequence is TGTGCCAGCTCACTTAACGAGCCCCCCTACAATGAGCAGTTCTTC. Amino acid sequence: CASSLNEPPYNEQFF.